Sequencing of this T cell receptor beta chain was carried out in a study of blood T cell repertoires in COVID-19. Clones were read by immunoSEQ multiplex PCR, and TCRdb kept only the in-frame ones, dropping some. The sample consists of a few hundred thousand clones, 75% to 90% of them appearing once. This CDR3 contains 16 residues. The trim removed 6 bases at V and 2 bases at J, leaving 5 bases unmatched. The germline V gene has CDR1 ENHRY and CDR2 SYGVKD. This TCR was sampled from a woman aged 65 to 85 with COVID-19, enrolled during active disease. J is TRBJ2-7 and V is TRBV10-3; 15 bases line up with TRBD2. The sequenced material came from peripheral blood. CDR3 coding DNA: TGTGCCATCAGACGAGGACTAGCGGGGGGGACCTACGAGCAGTACTTC. It encodes CAIRRGLAGGTYEQYF.